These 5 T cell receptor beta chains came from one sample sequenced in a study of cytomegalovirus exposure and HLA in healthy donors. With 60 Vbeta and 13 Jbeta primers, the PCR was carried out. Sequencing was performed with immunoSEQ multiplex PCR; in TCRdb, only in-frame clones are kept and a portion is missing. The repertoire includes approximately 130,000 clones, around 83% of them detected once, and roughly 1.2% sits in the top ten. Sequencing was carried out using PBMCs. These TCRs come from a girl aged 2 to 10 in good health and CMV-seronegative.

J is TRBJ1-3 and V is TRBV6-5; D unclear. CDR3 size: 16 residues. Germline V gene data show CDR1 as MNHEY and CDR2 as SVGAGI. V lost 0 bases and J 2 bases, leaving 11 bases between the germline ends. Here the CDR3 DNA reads TGTGCCAGCAGTTACTCAGCAGTGGGCGCTGGAAACACCATATATTTT. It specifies CASSYSAVGAGNTIYF.

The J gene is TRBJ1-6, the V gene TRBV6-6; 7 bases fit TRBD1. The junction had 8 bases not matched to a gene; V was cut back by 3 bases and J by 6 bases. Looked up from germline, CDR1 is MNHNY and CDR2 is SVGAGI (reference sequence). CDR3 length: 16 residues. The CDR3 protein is CASSYLGGPLNSPLHF. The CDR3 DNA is TGTGCCAGCAGTTATTTAGGGGGCCCCCTTAATTCACCCCTCCACTTT.

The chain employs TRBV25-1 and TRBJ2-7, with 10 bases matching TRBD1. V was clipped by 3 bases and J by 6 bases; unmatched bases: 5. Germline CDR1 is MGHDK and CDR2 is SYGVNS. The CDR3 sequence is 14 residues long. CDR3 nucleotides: TGTGCCAGCAGTGACTGGGACAGGGGAGTCGAGCAGTACTTC. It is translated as CASSDWDRGVEQYF.

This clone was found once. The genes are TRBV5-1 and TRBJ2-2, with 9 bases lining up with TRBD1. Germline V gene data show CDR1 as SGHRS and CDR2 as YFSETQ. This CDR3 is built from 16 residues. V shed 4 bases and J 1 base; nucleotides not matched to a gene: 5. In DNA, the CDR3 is TGCGCCAGCAGCACCCCGGGACAGGGGAACACCGGGGAGCTGTTTTTT. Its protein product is CASSTPGQGNTGELFF.

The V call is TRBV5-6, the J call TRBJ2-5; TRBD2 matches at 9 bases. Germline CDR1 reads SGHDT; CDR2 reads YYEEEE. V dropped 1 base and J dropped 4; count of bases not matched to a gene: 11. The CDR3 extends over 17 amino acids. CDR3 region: CASSLFRRGGPGETQYF. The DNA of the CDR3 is TGTGCCAGCAGCTTGTTTCGGCGGGGGGGCCCCGGAGAGACCCAGTACTTC.